Below are 10 T cell receptor beta chains sequenced from a single sample in a study of T cells in Graves' hyperthyroidism and ophthalmopathy. The source material, RNA transcripts, was used to amplify TCR beta CDR3 regions. The HTBI primer set drove a first-round RT-PCR of the TCR CDR3. MiXCR, run by TCRdb on the multiplex PCR reads, gives a single entry per CDR3 protein. The table records about 410,000 distinct CDR3 sequences, approximately 15% of them present only once. The material sequenced was blood. The receptors were sampled from a man aged 18 to 29 with Graves' ophthalmopathy.

This clonotype was found many times. This rearrangement joins TRBV3-1 to TRBJ2-3; 7 nucleotides match TRBD2. With 0 bases clipped from V and 2 bases from J, the junction kept 11 bases outside the gene matches. This CDR3 comprises 18 residues. Per germline, CDR1 LGHDT and CDR2 YNNKEL (reference sequence). CDR3 DNA: TGTGCCAGCAGCCAAGATCCCGGGGCTAGCGGCTTCACAGATACGCAGTATTTT. It specifies CASSQDPGASGFTDTQYF.

The table lists this clonotype with many counts. This sequence joins TRBV5-1 and TRBJ2-1; 7 bases are a match to TRBD2. The ends lost 1 base at V and 5 bases at J; junction bases unmatched: 3. The CDR3 loop spans 14 amino acids. Germline lookup yields CDR1 SGHRS and CDR2 YFSETQ. The CDR3 DNA reads TGCGCCAGCAGCTTGTCAGGGACTAACAATGAGCAGTTCTTC. Translation gives CASSLSGTNNEQFF. Using reference TRBV5-1 and TRBJ2-1 for the parts outside the CDR3, the full variable domain is KAGVTQTPRYLIKTRGQQVTLSCSPISGHRSVSWYQQTPGQGLQFLFEYFSETQRNKGNFPGRFSGRQFSNSRSEMNVSTLELGDSALYLCASSLSGTNNEQFFGPGTRLTVL.

This clonotype was found many times. J is TRBJ2-1 and V is TRBV2; the D is unclear. Trimming removed 7 bases at V and 8 bases at J, with 6 bases between. The CDR3 is 10 amino acids. Germline V gives CDR1 SNHLY, CDR2 FYNNEI. CDR3 region: CASTGYEQFF. In nucleotides, the CDR3 is TGTGCCAGCACCGGCTATGAGCAGTTCTTC.

This clonotype was observed many times. The gene calls are TRBV28 and TRBJ2-5, with D perhaps matching TRBD2 (5 bases). V lost 2 bases and J 2 bases, leaving 12 bases between the germline ends. The CDR3 has 15 residues. Germline CDR1 is MDHEN and CDR2 is SYDVKM. The CDR3: CASSLRRVPQETQYF. The DNA for the CDR3 is TGTGCCAGCAGTTTACGGCGGGTTCCGCAAGAGACCCAGTACTTC.

A remark on this clonotype: One base away lies a much larger clone, so this may be a sequencing read error. The genes are TRBV2 and TRBJ2-1, with D tentatively TRBD1 (5 bases). The better agreement between TRBJ2-7 and the DNA end casts doubt on the J call. The CDR3 contains 15 residues. From germline, CDR1 is SNHLY and CDR2 FYNNEI. CDR3 sequence: CATTDPRGPYNEQYF. The DNA of the CDR3 is TGTGCCACCACGGATCCTAGGGGCCCCTACAATGAGCAGTACTTC.

In its sample, this clonotype was seen a few times. This chain links TRBV5-1 with TRBJ2-2; D unresolved. V was shortened by 4 bases and J by 6 bases, with 10 bases between the two germline ends. The CDR3 is 13 residues long. Germline V gene data show CDR1 as SGHRS and CDR2 as YFSETQ. The CDR3 DNA sequence: TGCGCCAGCAGCACGGCTAGTTCCGGGGAGCTGTTTTTT. It codes for CASSTASSGELFF.

This clonotype showed up many times. V is TRBV7-2 and J is TRBJ1-6, with D hard to call. Per the germline V gene, CDR1 is SGHTA and CDR2 is FQGNSA. The CDR3 consists of 12 residues. Trimming removed 1 base from V and 9 bases from J, with 4 bases in between. The CDR3: CASSLEGSPLHF. As DNA, the CDR3 is TGTGCCAGCAGCTTAGAAGGTTCACCCCTCCACTTT.

As concerns this clonotype: A read error is possible here, since a much larger clone lies one base away. V and J are TRBV7-2 and TRBJ2-1, with D possibly matching TRBD1 (5 bases). The CDR3 consists of 15 residues. Trimming removed 3 bases from V and 1 base from J, with 10 bases in between. Germline V gene data show CDR1 as SGHTA and CDR2 as FQGNSA. The CDR3 spells CTSSLGRESYNEQFF. In nucleotides, the CDR3 is TGTACCAGCAGCTTGGGCAGGGAATCCTACAATGAGCAGTTCTTC.

This clonotype was observed at least ten times. The CDR3 reads CASSPGQHGELFF. The CDR3, as DNA: TGTGCCAGCTCACCAGGGCAGCACGGGGAGCTGTTTTTT. This chain links TRBV18 with TRBJ2-2, with D hard to call. The CDR3 extends over 13 amino acids. With 2 bases removed from V and 7 bases from J, the gap between germline ends came to 8 bases. The germline CDR1 and CDR2 sequences are KGHSH and LQKENI.

This clonotype was counted ten times or more. This chain connects TRBV20-1 to TRBJ2-7; 7 bases match TRBD2. The CDR3 consists of 14 residues. Germline loops: CDR1 DFQATT, CDR2 SNEGSKA (reference sequence). The V and J ends lost 1 base and 0 bases, in that order; junction bases with no gene match: 3. In DNA, the CDR3 is TGCAGTGCTAGAGGGGGGGGAAACTCCTACGAGCAGTACTTC. Its translation: CSARGGGNSYEQYF.